Following are 6 T cell receptor beta chains from one sample sequenced in a study of naive and memory T cell subsets. Findings and caveats of the study: Especially in CD8 cells, naive repertoires contained a few larger clonotypes, possibly CD45RA-re-expressing memory cells.

Two oligonucleotides, mixed equimolar, formed the beta constant-region primer covering TRBC1 and TRBC2. Nested alpha and beta constant-region primers with the SP2 primer drove four PCR rounds on ligated cDNA. TCRdb processed the UMI-ligation and nested PCR reads anew with MiXCR; each CDR3 protein has one entry. This table holds 120,000 to 150,000 distinct CDR3 sequences, more than 15% found once. These receptors are not linked to any known antigen. The sample comprised naive CD8+ T cells from blood. The source is a human donor in good health.

The chain couples TRBV20-1 to TRBJ1-2, with a tentative D call TRBD1 (5 bases). The CDR3 is 15 residues long. CDR1 and CDR2 from the germline V gene are DFQATT and SNEGSKA (reference sequence). V was cut by 6 bases and J by 2 bases, with 19 bases left in between. The CDR3 loop reads CSAPTLDSTNYGYTF. The CDR3 coding sequence is TGCAGTGCCCCGACGCTCGACAGTACAAACTATGGCTACACCTTC.

This clonotype turned up a few times. The CDR3 spells CASRTGGLTEAFF. For the CDR3, the DNA is TGCGCCAGTAGGACAGGGGGGCTTACTGAAGCTTTCTTT. The genes are TRBV10-2 and TRBJ1-1, with 10 bases lining up with TRBD1. V shed 9 bases and J 5 bases; nucleotides not matched to a gene: 6. CDR1 and CDR2 from the germline V gene are WSHSY and SAAADI. This CDR3 is built from 13 residues.

This clonotype was seen only a few times. V is TRBV14 and J is TRBJ1-1; D remains unclear. Germline values: CDR1 SGHDN, CDR2 FVKESK. The CDR3 sequence is 15 residues long. V was trimmed by 8 bases and J by 2 bases, leaving 18 bases between them. Here the CDR3 reads CASRRHAGRNTEAFF. The CDR3 nucleotides are TGTGCCAGCCGCCGACACGCCGGCCGAAACACTGAAGCTTTCTTT.

This clonotype was counted a few times. The rearrangement joins TRBV5-1 to TRBJ1-1, with 7 bases matching TRBD1. Germline lookup yields CDR1 SGHRS and CDR2 YFSETQ. CDR3 length: 13 residues. The ends lost 4 bases at V and 5 bases at J; junction bases unmatched: 5. The CDR3 DNA reads TGCGCCAGCAGCGATAGGGGGCAAACTGAAGCTTTCTTT. Translated, it gives CASSDRGQTEAFF.

The chain combines TRBV6-5 with TRBJ1-2, with 7 bases identical to TRBD1. This CDR3 spans 14 amino acids. V shed 5 bases, J shed 7 bases, and the junction held 10 bases outside the gene matches. CDR1 MNHEY and CDR2 SVGAGI come from the germline V gene. CDR3 residues: CASSPPGQSTGYTF. CDR3 bases: TGTGCCAGCAGTCCGCCGGGACAGTCAACTGGCTACACCTTC.

This clonotype was picked up a small number of times. V usage is TRBV28 and J usage is TRBJ2-7; TRBD1 agrees at 7 bases. V was pared by 3 bases and J by 3 bases, with 2 bases of the junction left unmatched. In germline, CDR1 is MDHEN, CDR2 SYDVKM. The CDR3 has 13 amino acids. CDR3 coding DNA: TGTGCCAGCAGTTTCCGACAGGGCTACGAGCAGTACTTC. Its translation is CASSFRQGYEQYF.